This entry concerns a single T cell receptor beta chain. This clone's antigen is unknown. Nothing much larger sits one base from this clone, and base qualities are not available. TCRbeta CDR3 regions were amplified from genomic DNA by means of the immunoSEQ Assay, a bias-controlled multiplex PCR. The study's own analysis went as follows. Nucleated cell counts per sample were estimated from amplification of reference gene primers within the assay. Sequence reads were collapsed and filtered to measure the absolute abundance of every unique TCRbeta CDR3 rearrangement. For each sample, productive Simpson clonality was calculated as the square root of Simpson's diversity index over productive rearrangements. Here the immuneACCESS table is served through TCRdb, limited to in-frame sequences with V and J called. Missing clones are a known gap in these copies; in checked studies unresolved V genes cover under half, and the rest lacks a known reason. V and J calls and clone size are given by that table; D and trimming were obtained from the DNA. Here the sample has some 44,000 clones; about 90% occur a single time. About 11% of the sample rests with the top ten.

This sample was taken from a study of blood T cell repertoires in COVID-19 (dated by TCRdb to the early 2020s). About the investigation overall: The collaborator samples originated in the United States, Italy and Spain and spanned the acute and convalescent phases of COVID-19. The dataset comprised deeply sampled blood TCRbeta repertoires from subjects exposed to, actively infected with, or recovered from COVID-19. Samples were obtained from the ongoing ImmuneRACE study (first 160 participants) and from some 1,300 subjects provided by 6 global collaborators. The material from the prospective study consisted of cDNA or gDNA derived from T cells, B-cell-depleted T cells, or PBMCs. A freely available public database, intended as a resource for researchers studying the immune response to SARS-CoV-2, is where the repertoires were released. Sample metadata almost always included a de-identified subject ID, COVID-19 status, age in years and sex. Where available, HLA class I and class II types were taken from metadata supplied by the sample provider and were not determined by assay-based typing.

Each collaborating institution followed its own protocols to collect whole blood in K2EDTA tubes. For TCRbeta analysis, collaborators shipped samples in one of three forms: frozen whole blood, isolated PBMCs, or DNA extracted from either of those sample types. V loses 10 bases at its end and J loses 2 bases; junction bases beyond the gene matches: 5. From a lookup of the germline V gene, CDR1 and CDR2 are ENHRY and SYGVKD. The CDR3 contains 14 residues, cysteine and phenylalanine counted. The DNA shown is the 42-base CDR3, in frame from base 1. Overall results and qualifications from the work: The quantity of clinical and demographic metadata differed by source and by participant and was supplied without curation.

This receptor was obtained from a human donor in a cohort sampled during active COVID-19. The chain couples TRBV10-3 to TRBJ2-3; TRBD2 matches 11 bases in the middle. Input material: peripheral blood. The CDR3 here reads CATGTSGATDTQYF. The DNA sequence is as follows: TGTGCCACGGGGACTAGCGGAGCCACAGATACGCAGTATTTT.